This T cell receptor (beta chain) was identified in a study of a mutant IDH1 vaccine in newly diagnosed glioma (dated by TCRdb to the early 2020s). With regard to the full study: Vaccination was initiated 4-6 weeks after radiotherapy alone, or concurrently with temozolomide cycles in the chemotherapy-containing groups. Of the roughly 33 treated patients, around 62% were male and 37.5% were female, and a mean age of around 40 years was recorded. Before enrollment, patients had received standard therapy of radiotherapy alone, temozolomide alone, or radiochemotherapy with temozolomide; most received the combination. The week-35 safety follow-up took place at visit V12, and the week-47 end of study took place at visit V13. Six visits were used for peripheral blood collection: V03 (baseline), V05, V07, V10, V12 and V13. For exploratory analyses, longitudinal TCRB deep sequencing was carried out in roughly 25 treated patients wherever samples were available. Overall study outcomes, separate from this receptor: PBMC samples for TCRB deep sequencing were selected based on availability. No apparent relationship was observed between pseudoprogression and alterations in the top peripheral T cell clonotypes detected by TCRB sequencing. According to the authors, sample limitations meant that analyses of patient blood samples could not be reproduced. Immune responses induced by the vaccine were seen in more than 85% of patients across multiple MHC alleles.

From cysteine to phenylalanine, the CDR3 is 17 amino acids long. Of all the DNA, just the CDR3 is kept, 51 bases in frame from base 1. The protocol used for the library was the immunoSEQ multiplex PCR assay. Following the manufacturer's protocol, the hsTCRB Kit was used to amplify rearranged TCR beta chain sequences. TCRB libraries were sequenced on an Illumina MiSeq. Under the source paper's analysis protocol: The kit vendor's proprietary platform handled demultiplexing, trimming and gene mapping. TCRdb retrieved this table from immuneACCESS and kept in-frame rearrangements only. Not all clones are present; in checked studies, unresolved V genes account for under half, and no reason is known for the remainder. V, J and clone size were drawn from that table, and D and trimming were deduced from the DNA. This sample comprises about 56,000 clones, about 86% of them detected only once. Around 1.6% of the sample is held by the ten biggest clonotypes.

With respect to this clone: The antigen it recognizes is unknown. There are no base qualities to consult, and no much larger clone falls within one base.

Read against the paper, the sample's time point label means: week 35, safety follow-up. Each vaccine dose was 300 ug of a 20-mer mutant IDH1 peptide in Montanide, given subcutaneously with topical imiquimod. Across visits V03 through V10, patients got a total of eight vaccinations, given in weeks 1, 3, 5, 7, 11, 15, 19 and 23. Donors had newly diagnosed WHO grade 3 or 4 IDH1-mutant astrocytomas with loss of nuclear ATRX. The samples were drawn from NOA16, a multicentre, single-arm, open-label phase I trial in Germany that tested a mutant IDH1 peptide vaccine in humans for the first time. Genomic DNA for TCRB sequencing was isolated from EDTA blood with the DNeasy Blood and Tissue Kit.

The starting material was PBMCs, obtained from a glioma patient whose treatment included an IDH1 peptide vaccine. The sequence came from a man aged 35 to 55 with glioma. This sequence uses TRBV21-1 and TRBJ2-3; the table gives TRBD2 as D, unverified against the DNA. TRBV21-1 is a recognized pseudogene. CDR3 reads: CASRLLLTSGITDTQYF. In nucleotide form, the sequence is TGTGCCAGCAGACTTTTACTGACTAGCGGAATCACAGATACGCAGTATTTT.